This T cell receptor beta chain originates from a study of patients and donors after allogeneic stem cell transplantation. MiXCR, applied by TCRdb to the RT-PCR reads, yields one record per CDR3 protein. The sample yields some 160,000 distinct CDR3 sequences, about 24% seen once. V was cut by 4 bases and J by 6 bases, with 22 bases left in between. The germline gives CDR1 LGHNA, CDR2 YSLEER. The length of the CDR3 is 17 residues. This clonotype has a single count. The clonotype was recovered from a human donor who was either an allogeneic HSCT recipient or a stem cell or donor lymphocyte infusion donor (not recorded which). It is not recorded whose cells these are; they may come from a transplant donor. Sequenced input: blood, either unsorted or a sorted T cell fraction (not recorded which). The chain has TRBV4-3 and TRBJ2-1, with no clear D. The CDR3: CASSPSLRPGSSNEQFF. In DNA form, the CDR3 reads TGCGCCAGCAGCCCAAGCTTGCGACCAGGCAGCAGCAATGAGCAGTTCTTC.